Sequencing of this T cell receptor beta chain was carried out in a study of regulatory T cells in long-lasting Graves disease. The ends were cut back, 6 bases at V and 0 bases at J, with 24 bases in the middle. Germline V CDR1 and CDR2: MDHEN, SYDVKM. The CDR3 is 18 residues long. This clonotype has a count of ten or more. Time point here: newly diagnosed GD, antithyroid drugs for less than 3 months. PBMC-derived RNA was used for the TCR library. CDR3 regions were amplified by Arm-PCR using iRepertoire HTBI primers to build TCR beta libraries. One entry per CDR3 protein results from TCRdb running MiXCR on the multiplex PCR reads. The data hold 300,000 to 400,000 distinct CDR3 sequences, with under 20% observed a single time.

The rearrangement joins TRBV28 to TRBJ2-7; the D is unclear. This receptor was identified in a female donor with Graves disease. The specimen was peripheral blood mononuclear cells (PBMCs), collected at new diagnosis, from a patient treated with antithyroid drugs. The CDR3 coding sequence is TGTGCCAGCAGCCTCCAAAGGGCCGAGGCGGCGCCCTCCTACGAGCAGTACTTC. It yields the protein CASSLQRAEAAPSYEQYF.